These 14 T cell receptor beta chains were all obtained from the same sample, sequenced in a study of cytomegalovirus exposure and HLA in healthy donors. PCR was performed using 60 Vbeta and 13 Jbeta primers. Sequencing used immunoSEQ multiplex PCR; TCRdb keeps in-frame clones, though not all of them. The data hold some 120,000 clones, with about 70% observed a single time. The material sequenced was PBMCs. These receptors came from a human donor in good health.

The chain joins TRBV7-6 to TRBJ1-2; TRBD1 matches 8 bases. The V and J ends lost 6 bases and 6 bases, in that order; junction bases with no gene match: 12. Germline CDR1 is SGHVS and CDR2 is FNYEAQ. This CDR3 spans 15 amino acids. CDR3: CASSKTAGGYDGYTF. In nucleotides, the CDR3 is TGTGCCAGCAGTAAAACCGCAGGGGGCTACGATGGCTACACCTTC.

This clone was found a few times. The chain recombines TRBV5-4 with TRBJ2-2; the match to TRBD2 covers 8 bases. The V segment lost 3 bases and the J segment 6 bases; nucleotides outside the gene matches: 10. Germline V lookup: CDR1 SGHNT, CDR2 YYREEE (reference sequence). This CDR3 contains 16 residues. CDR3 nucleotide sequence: TGTGCCAGCAGCTCGGGAGGGGTGTGGGGATCCGGGGAGCTGTTTTTT. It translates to CASSSGGVWGSGELFF.

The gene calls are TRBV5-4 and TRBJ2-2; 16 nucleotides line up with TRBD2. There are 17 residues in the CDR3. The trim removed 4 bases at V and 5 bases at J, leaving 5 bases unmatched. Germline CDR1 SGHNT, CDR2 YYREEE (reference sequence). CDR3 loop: CASSGTSGRAGTGELFF. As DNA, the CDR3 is TGTGCCAGCAGCGGGACTAGCGGGAGGGCCGGAACCGGGGAGCTGTTTTTT.

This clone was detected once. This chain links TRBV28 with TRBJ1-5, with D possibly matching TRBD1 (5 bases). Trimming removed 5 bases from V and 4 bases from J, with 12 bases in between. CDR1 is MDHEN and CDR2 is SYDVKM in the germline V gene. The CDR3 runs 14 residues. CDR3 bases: TGTGCCAGCAGTGGACATGTGAGAAATCAGCCCCAGCATTTT. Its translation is CASSGHVRNQPQHF.

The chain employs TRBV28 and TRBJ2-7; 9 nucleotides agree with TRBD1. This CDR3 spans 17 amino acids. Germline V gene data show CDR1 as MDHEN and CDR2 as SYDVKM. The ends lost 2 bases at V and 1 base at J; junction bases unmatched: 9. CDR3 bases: TGTGCCAGCAGTTTAAACAGGGGGCGTAGAAGTTCCTACGAGCAGTACTTC. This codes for CASSLNRGRRSSYEQYF.

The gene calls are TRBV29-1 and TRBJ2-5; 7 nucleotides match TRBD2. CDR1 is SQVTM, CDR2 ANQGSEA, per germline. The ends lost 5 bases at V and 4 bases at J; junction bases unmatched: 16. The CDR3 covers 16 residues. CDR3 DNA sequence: TGCAGCGTTCTTCGTGTTGTGTCTACGGGAGGAGAGACCCAGTACTTC. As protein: CSVLRVVSTGGETQYF.

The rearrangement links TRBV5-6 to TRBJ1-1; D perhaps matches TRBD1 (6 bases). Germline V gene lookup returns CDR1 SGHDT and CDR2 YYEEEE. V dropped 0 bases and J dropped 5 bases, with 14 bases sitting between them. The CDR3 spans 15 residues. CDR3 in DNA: TGTGCCAGCAGCTTGGCCTTGACAGGTTGGACTGAAGCTTTCTTT. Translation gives CASSLALTGWTEAFF.

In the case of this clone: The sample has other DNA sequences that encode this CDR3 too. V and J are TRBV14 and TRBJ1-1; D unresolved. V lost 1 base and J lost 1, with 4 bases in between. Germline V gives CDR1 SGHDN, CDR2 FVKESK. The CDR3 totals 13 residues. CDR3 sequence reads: CASSQVRNTEAFF. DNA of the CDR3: TGTGCCAGCAGCCAAGTTCGGAACACTGAAGCTTTCTTT.

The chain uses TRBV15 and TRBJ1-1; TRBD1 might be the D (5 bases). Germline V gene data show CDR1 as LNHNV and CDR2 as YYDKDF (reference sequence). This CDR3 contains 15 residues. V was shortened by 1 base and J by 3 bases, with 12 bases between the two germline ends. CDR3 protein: CATSRGQGTYTEAFF. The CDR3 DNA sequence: TGTGCCACCAGCAGAGGTCAGGGTACGTACACTGAAGCTTTCTTT. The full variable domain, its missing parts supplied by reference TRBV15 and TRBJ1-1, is DAMVIQNPRYQVTQFGKPVTLSCSQTLNHNVMYWYQQKSSQAPKLLFHYYDKDFNNEADTPDNFQSRRPNTSFCFLDIRSPGLGDTAMYLCATSRGQGTYTEAFFGQGTRLTVV.

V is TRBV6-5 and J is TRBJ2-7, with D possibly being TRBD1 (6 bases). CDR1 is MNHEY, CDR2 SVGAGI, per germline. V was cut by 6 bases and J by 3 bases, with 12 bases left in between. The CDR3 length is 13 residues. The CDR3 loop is CASSPLTGYEQYF. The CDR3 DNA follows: TGTGCCAGCAGCCCCCTGACAGGCTACGAGCAGTACTTC.

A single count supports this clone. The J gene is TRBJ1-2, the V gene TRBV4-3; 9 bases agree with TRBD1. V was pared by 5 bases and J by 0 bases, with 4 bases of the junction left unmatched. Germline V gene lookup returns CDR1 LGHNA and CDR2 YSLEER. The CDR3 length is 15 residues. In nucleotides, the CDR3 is TGCGCCAGCAGCGCCCGGGACAGGGCTAACTATGGCTACACCTTC. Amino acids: CASSARDRANYGYTF.

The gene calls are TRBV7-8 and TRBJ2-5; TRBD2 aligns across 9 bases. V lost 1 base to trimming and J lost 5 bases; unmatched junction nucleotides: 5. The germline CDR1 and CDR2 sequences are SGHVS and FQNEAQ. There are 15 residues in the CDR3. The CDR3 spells CASSLGGRARETQYF. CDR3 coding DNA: TGTGCCAGCAGCTTAGGCGGGAGGGCCCGGGAGACCCAGTACTTC.

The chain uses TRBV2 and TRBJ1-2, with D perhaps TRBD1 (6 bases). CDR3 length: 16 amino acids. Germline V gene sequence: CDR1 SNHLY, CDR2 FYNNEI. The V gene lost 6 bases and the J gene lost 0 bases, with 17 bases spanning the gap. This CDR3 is CASSETRQATNYGYTF. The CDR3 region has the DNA TGTGCCAGCAGCGAAACACGACAGGCTACTAACTATGGCTACACCTTC.

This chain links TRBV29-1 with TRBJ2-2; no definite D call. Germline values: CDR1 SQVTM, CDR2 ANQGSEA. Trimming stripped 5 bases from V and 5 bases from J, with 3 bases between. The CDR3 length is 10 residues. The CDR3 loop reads CSVRTGELFF. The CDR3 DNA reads TGCAGCGTTCGTACCGGGGAGCTGTTTTTT.